The present T cell receptor beta chain was sequenced within a study of T cell responses to AZD1222 COVID-19 vaccine. Study-wide results and limits: It was only a handful of AZD1222 recipients who were seropositive at baseline. Mostly white British, mostly female donors; authors suggested clonal diversity may be underestimated. Epitopes outside B.1.351 and B.1.1.7 mutated regions reportedly drew nearly half of spike TCRs.

Produced via immunoSEQ multiplex PCR; TCRdb's table is partial and in-frame only. The sample has about 82,000 clones, roughly nine tenths seen once. Worth noting for this clone: Its antigen is not known.

V lost 4 bases to trimming and J lost 8 bases, with 7 bases between them. The CDR3 totals 11 residues. The V gene's germline CDR1 is SGHDT and CDR2 YYEEEE. The starting material was peripheral blood, obtained on day 0 of AZD1222 vaccination. The receptor was isolated from an adult in good health. The chain couples TRBV5-6 to TRBJ1-3; D is undetermined. The CDR3 loop reads CASSQRDTIYF. DNA for the CDR3: TGTGCCAGCAGCCAAAGGGACACCATATATTTT.